This T cell receptor beta chain came from a study of T cell responses to AZD1222 COVID-19 vaccine (dated by TCRdb to the early 2020s). In terms of the full investigation: A total of over 230 trial participants underwent TCR sequencing, of whom 207 received two doses of AZD1222 and about 25 received two doses of the MenACWY control vaccine. Trial participants were enrolled by age into subgroups of 18-55, 56-69 and 70-plus years, and 148, 28 and 57 TCR-sequenced participants, respectively, were included in these subgroups. Results and caveats for the whole study, not just this receptor: In the small 56-69-year group, the increase in depth fell short of significance, most likely because of low power. Participants were mostly white British, with more females than males. The authors suggested clonal diversity may have been underestimated. Nearly half of unique spike-specific TCRs reportedly recognized epitopes outside regions mutated in the B.1.351 and B.1.1.7 variants. Spike-specific TCR breadth and depth rose significantly after two AZD1222 doses compared with day 0 and with MenACWY recipients. Conclusions about previously exposed vaccinees are limited, since just a handful of AZD1222 recipients were seropositive for SARS-CoV-2 at baseline. The whole spike protein was spanned by vaccine-associated CD4 TCRs, and dominant responses were seen in regions 160-218 and 743-854. No day 14 peak-response samples were available, so repertoires were characterized only after the peak T cell response.

The germline V and J ends show losses of 2 bases and 5 bases respectively, and no gene match explains 9 bases of the junction. The CDR3 spans 16 residues, from the cysteine through the phenylalanine. Only the CDR3 portion is preserved as DNA: 48 bases, with reading frame beginning at the first base. In the germline V gene, CDR1 corresponds to KGHDR and CDR2 to SFDVKD. The CDR3 regions of human TCRbeta chains were analyzed by immunosequencing. On the authors' methods: TCRs in the repertoires were compared against a reference library of SARS-CoV-2-specific TCRs that had been generated with the MIRA antigen-specificity platform. Breadth was defined as the fraction of unique TCRs that were SARS-CoV-2-associated, and depth was defined as the fraction of total T cells that were SARS-CoV-2-associated. Using the MIRA data, every spike-specific TCR was mapped to the spike region that the TCR reacted to and assigned to either a CD4 or a CD8 class. Log10-transformed breadth and depth values were compared by one-way ANOVA with Sidak's multiple comparisons tests. TCRdb stores this immuneACCESS table with in-frame sequences only. Part of the clones is absent; in the studies checked, under half of the shortfall reflects unresolved V genes, and no reason is known for the rest. Clonal size and the V and J genes are those of that table, whereas D and trimming came from the DNA. The sample yields around 85,000 clones; about nine tenths were counted once. In total, the top ten clones hold over 1.3% of the sample.

Reading the label with the study, this specimen's time point is: about 28 days (+/-7) after the second vaccine dose. Because spike-specific TCR depth and breadth did not differ between the two schedules, AZD1222 recipients who got a second dose at roughly 4 weeks were pooled with those who got a second dose at roughly 12 weeks. The vaccinee samples were drawn from two UK trials, COV001 and COV002, one of which was a single-blind randomized controlled phase 2/3 trial testing AZD1222 (ChAdOx1 nCoV-19) in healthy adults. For TCRbeta chain sequencing, PBMC samples were collected from trial participants at day 0 and at day 28 after the second dose. In its sample, this clone was seen once. It has no known antigen specificity. Base qualities are missing; no much larger clone stands one base away.

This specimen was peripheral blood, taken 28 days after the second AZD1222 dose. Recombination joined TRBV24-1 with TRBJ2-7, with 9 middle bases fitting TRBD1. This TCR came from an adult who received the AZD1222 COVID-19 vaccine. The DNA sequence is TGTGCCACCAGTGATTCAATGGACAGGGGTTCTCACGAGCAGTACTTC. Translation gives CATSDSMDRGSHEQYF.